These 31 T cell receptor gamma chains were all obtained from the same sample, sequenced in a study of γδ T cells in repeated Plasmodium falciparum infection. Bulk repertoires came from Vgamma9/Vdelta2+ or Vdelta2-negative gammadelta T cells flow-sorted from PBMC. TCRdb redid the clone calls on the multiplex PCR reads with CATT. The sample consists of roughly 15,000 gamma-chain clones, roughly 1.7% of them appearing once. Sequencing was done on a sample of gamma-delta T cells from blood. The source is a pool of human donors (malaria-infected and uninfected, not separated).

There are a few counts of this clone. The translation of this DNA and the TCRdb protein of a much larger clone differ at residue 11, probably owing to a read error; the protein shown here is translated from the DNA. The CDR3 reads CATWDGARYKNLF. The CDR3 DNA follows: TGTGCCACCTGGGACGGGGCGAGGTATAAGAATCTCTTT. The V gene is TRGV2; the J gene was not called. The germline V gene has CDR1 EGSNGY and CDR2 YDSYNSKV. This CDR3 has 13 residues.

Concerning this clone: TCRdb lists the protein of a much larger clone for this DNA, which differs at residue 9, so this is likely a read error; the protein given here is translated from the DNA itself. The gene calls are TRGV4 and TRGJ1 or TRGJ2. CDR3 length equals 13 residues. Looked up from germline, CDR1 is EGSTGY and CDR2 is YDSYTSSV. The CDR3 coding sequence is TGTGCCACCTGGGATGGGTTTTATCATAAGAAACTCTTT. Protein product: CATWDGFYHKKLF.

This clone showed up many times. TCRdb's protein for this DNA is that of a much larger clone and differs from the translation at residue 5, likely a read error; the protein shown is the DNA translation. The chain has TRGV4 and TRGJ1 or TRGJ2. Germline-derived CDR1 and CDR2 are EGSTGY and YDSYTSSV. The CDR3 runs to 13 residues. The CDR3 sequence is CATWGGPSWPKLF. CDR3 coding DNA: TGTGCCACCTGGGGTGGGCCTTCGTGGCCGAAACTCTTT.

This clone was observed many times. TCRdb lists the protein of a much larger clone for this DNA, which differs at residue 12, so this is likely a read error; the protein given here is translated from the DNA itself. The chain joins TRGV4 to TRGJ1 or TRGJ2. There are 14 residues in the CDR3. Germline CDR1 is EGSTGY and CDR2 is YDSYTSSV. This CDR3 reads CATWDGFYYYKRLF. CDR3 in DNA: TGTGCCACCTGGGATGGGTTCTATTATTATAAGAGACTCTTT.

This clone appeared many times. With only one base between it and a far larger clone, this is likely a read error. At the DNA level, this CDR3 is encoded by other sequences in the same sample as well. The V gene was identified as TRGV9, while no J gene was called. The CDR3 is 11 amino acids. Germline assignment: CDR1 GITISATS and CDR2 ISYDGTV (reference sequence). The CDR3 sequence: CALWVALKKLF. Here the CDR3 DNA reads TGTGCCTTGTGGGTTGCCTTAAAGAAGCTCTTT.

This clone was seen many times. The TCRdb protein, from a much larger clone, departs from this DNA's translation at residue 2, likely by read error; the protein shown derives from the DNA. V is TRGV9 and J is TRGJP. The J gene, not given by TCRdb, was assigned here from a germline match of the nucleotide sequence. Germline-derived CDR1 and CDR2 are GITISATS and ISYDGTV (reference sequence). This CDR3 spans 20 amino acids. Written as DNA, the CDR3 is TGTACCTTGTGGGAGGTGGAGCAATGGGGCAAAAAGTTGGGCAAAAAAATCAAGGTATTT. Its translation is CTLWEVEQWGKKLGKKIKVF.

This clone occurred a few times. TCRdb's entry gives the protein of a much larger clone, which mismatches this DNA's translation at residue 12, likely from a read error; the protein reported here is translated from the DNA. The chain joins TRGV9 to TRGJP. The J gene, not given by TCRdb, was assigned here from a germline match of the nucleotide sequence. Germline V gene sequence: CDR1 GITISATS, CDR2 ISYDGTV (reference sequence). The CDR3 totals 17 residues. Here the CDR3 DNA reads TGTGCCTTGTGGGAGGATCATCAAGAGTTGGGCAGAAAAATCAAGGTATTT. This codes for CALWEDHQELGRKIKVF.

This clone was counted ten times or more. This DNA translates differently at residue 3 from the TCRdb protein, which is that of a much larger clone; a read error is likely, and the protein shown is the DNA's own translation. The CDR3 spells CAPWDRQGNYYKKLF. CDR3 DNA sequence: TGTGCCCCCTGGGACAGGCAGGGGAATTATTATAAGAAACTCTTT. J is TRGJ1 or TRGJ2 and V is TRGV3. The CDR3 length is 15 residues. Looked up from germline, CDR1 is VTNTFY and CDR2 is YDVSTARD (reference sequence).

By share, this clone counts as medium-sized. The gene calls are TRGV9 and TRGJP. Germline CDR1 and CDR2: GITISATS and ISYDGTV (reference sequence). The junction had 4 bases not matched to a gene; V was cut back by 1 base and J by 4 bases. CDR3 size: 17 residues. The CDR3 DNA is TGTGCCTTGTGGGAGGTAAAACAAGAGTTGGGCAAAAAAATCAAGGTATTT. Its protein product is CALWEVKQELGKKIKVF.

Comments on this clone: This DNA's translation differs at residue 20 from TCRdb's protein, which comes from a much larger clone; a read error is likely, and the protein shown is translated from the DNA. With the J gene uncalled, the V gene is TRGV9. Germline V gene sequence: CDR1 GITISATS, CDR2 ISYDGTV (reference sequence). The CDR3 is 29 residues long. The CDR3 DNA is TGTGCCTTGTGGGAGGTGCAGAAGGTGGGATTGGCAGTGGAACAACACTGGTTGTCACATGTAAGTATCGGAAGAATACAACATTTC. It codes for CALWEVQKVGLAVEQHWLSHVSIGRIQHF.

This clone showed up many times. TCRdb's listed protein matches a much larger clone and diverges from this DNA's translation at residue 10, likely through a read error; the protein shown comes from the DNA. V usage is TRGV9 and J usage is TRGJP. Germline loops: CDR1 GITISATS, CDR2 ISYDGTV (reference sequence). This CDR3 has 15 amino acids. In DNA, the CDR3 is TGTGCCTTGTGGGCGACTGAGTTGGGCAGAAAAATCAAGGTATTT. Its translation is CALWATELGRKIKVF.

The table lists this clone with many counts. The likely explanation is a read error, given a far larger clone one base away. The sample has other DNA sequences that encode this CDR3 too. The chain recombines TRGV9 with TRGJP. TCRdb carries no J gene annotation; the J gene was assigned here by matching the DNA with germline. CDR1 and CDR2 from the germline V gene are GITISATS and ISYDGTV (reference sequence). This CDR3 comprises 15 residues. Written as DNA, the CDR3 is TGTGCATTGTGGGAGGTGCTATTGGGCAAAAAAATCAAGGTATTT. Its protein is CALWEVLLGKKIKVF.

At least ten counts were recorded for this clone. TCRdb attributes to this sequence the protein of a much larger clone, which differs from the DNA translation at residue 8; a read error is likely, and the protein displayed is translated from the DNA. Other DNA sequences from this sample encode an identical CDR3 as well. J is TRGJP and V is TRGV9. Matching the DNA to germline supplied the J gene, which TCRdb does not give. This CDR3 comprises 17 residues. Germline CDR1 and CDR2: GITISATS and ISYDGTV (reference sequence). V lost 1 base to trimming and J lost 6 bases; unmatched junction nucleotides: 6. The CDR3 DNA reads TGTGCCTTGTGGGAGGTCCCAAGAGAGTTGGGCAAAAAAATCAAGGTATTT. It encodes CALWEVPRELGKKIKVF.

This clone has ten or more counts. The protein TCRdb gives is from a much larger clone and does not agree with this DNA's translation at residue 7, likely a read error; the protein shown here comes from the DNA. The chain uses TRGV4 and TRGJ1 or TRGJ2. The CDR3 consists of 10 residues. Per the germline V gene, CDR1 is EGSTGY and CDR2 is YDSYTSSV. After removal of 5 bases from V and 12 bases from J, the junction contained 7 bases not matched to a gene. The DNA for the CDR3 is TGTGCCACCTGGGGGGCTATGAAACTCTTT. It yields the protein CATWGAMKLF.

In its sample, this clone was seen many times. TCRdb has a much larger clone's protein, which differs at residue 7 from the translation of this DNA, likely because of a read error; what is shown is the protein translated from the DNA. The chain has TRGV3 and TRGJ1 or TRGJ2. In germline, CDR1 is VTNTFY, CDR2 YDVSTARD (reference sequence). V was clipped by 1 base and J by 9 bases; unmatched bases: 3. This CDR3 spans 11 amino acids. In DNA, the CDR3 is TGTGCCACCTGGGACAGAGGTAAGAAACTCTTT. It is translated as CATWDRGKKLF.

This clone was picked up a small number of times. A read error likely explains why the TCRdb protein, taken from a much larger clone, differs from this DNA's translation at residue 13; the protein shown is translated from the DNA. The V and J genes are TRGV2 and TRGJP1. The germline V gene encodes CDR1 EGSNGY and CDR2 YDSYNSKV. This CDR3 has 15 amino acids. CDR3: CATWDGWGTGWFRIF. CDR3 bases: TGTGCCACCTGGGACGGTTGGGGTACTGGTTGGTTCAGGATATTT.

As to this clone: TCRdb's protein, taken from a much larger clone, differs from this DNA's translation at residue 5, likely owing to a read error; the protein displayed comes from the DNA. This chain joins TRGV9 and TRGJ1 or TRGJ2. TCRdb is silent on the J gene; assignment here came from matching the DNA to germline. The CDR3 has 12 amino acids. V was pared by 6 bases and J by 4 bases, with 6 bases of the junction left unmatched. The germline V gene encodes CDR1 GITISATS and CDR2 ISYDGTV (reference sequence). This CDR3 reads CALWKYYYKKLF. The CDR3 DNA reads TGTGCCTTGTGGAAGTACTATTATAAGAAACTCTTT.

Regarding this clone: TCRdb shows a much larger clone's protein in place of this DNA's translation, and the two differ at residue 12, likely through a read error; the protein shown is translated from the DNA. The chain combines TRGV9 with TRGJ1 or TRGJ2. TCRdb gives no J gene; it was assigned here by matching the DNA to germline. The CDR3 has 15 residues. CDR1 and CDR2 from the germline V gene are GITISATS and ISYDGTV (reference sequence). The DNA for the CDR3 is TGTGCCTTGTGGGAGGTGCGCCCGTGGGATTATAGGAAACTCTTT. The encoded protein is CALWEVRPWDYRKLF.

As regards this clone: A read error likely explains why the TCRdb protein, taken from a much larger clone, differs from this DNA's translation at residue 3; the protein shown is translated from the DNA. The chain carries TRGV9 and TRGJP2. This CDR3 is 15 amino acids long. CDR1 and CDR2 from the germline V gene are GITISATS and ISYDGTV (reference sequence). The DNA for the CDR3 is TGTGCCTCGTGGGAGGCGTATAGTAGTGATTGGATCAAGACGTTT. Amino acid sequence: CASWEAYSSDWIKTF.

In its sample, this clone was seen many times. Since a far larger clone is one base different, this is likely a read error. The same CDR3 arises from other DNA sequences in this sample as well. The V gene is TRGV5, the J gene TRGJ1 or TRGJ2. This CDR3 is built from 15 residues. CDR1 VINAFY and CDR2 YDVSNSKD come from the germline V gene. The CDR3 DNA is TGTGCCACCTGGCTCTCGTCGTCGAATTATTATAAGAAGCTCTTT. It encodes CATWLSSSNYYKKLF.

This clone was counted at least ten times. The amino acid sequence in TCRdb belongs to a much larger clone and departs from this DNA's translation at residue 9, likely a sequencing read error; the sequence shown is translated from the DNA. The chain uses TRGV2 and TRGJ1 or TRGJ2. The CDR3 has 14 residues. CDR1 is EGSNGY and CDR2 is YDSYNSKV in the germline V gene. V gave up 0 bases and J gave up 6 bases; unmatched junction bases: 8. The CDR3 bases are TGTGCCACCTGGGACGGGCGAGGTTGTTATAAGAAACTCTTT. Encoded protein: CATWDGRGCYKKLF.

This clone was detected ten times or more. For this DNA, TCRdb reports the protein of a much larger clone, which diverges at residue 3, most likely from a read error; the protein presented here is translated directly from the DNA. The same CDR3 arises from other DNA sequences in this sample as well. The CDR3 protein is CASWEVQNYYKKLF. The CDR3 DNA reads as TGTGCCTCGTGGGAGGTCCAAAATTATTATAAGAAACTCTTT. This chain uses TRGV9 with TRGJ1 or TRGJ2. The J gene, not given by TCRdb, was assigned here from a germline match of the nucleotide sequence. Germline CDR1 is GITISATS and CDR2 is ISYDGTV (reference sequence). The CDR3 length is 14 residues.

At least ten counts were recorded for this clone. This sequence joins TRGV4 and TRGJ1 or TRGJ2. The germline CDR1 and CDR2 sequences are EGSTGY and YDSYTSSV. The length of the CDR3 is 12 residues. The trim removed 5 bases at V and 8 bases at J, leaving 9 bases unmatched. As DNA, the CDR3 is TGTGCCACCTGGGTCACGCGGCATAAGAAACTCTTT. This codes for CATWVTRHKKLF.

As to this clone: The TCRdb protein, from a much larger clone, departs from this DNA's translation at residue 3, likely by read error; the protein shown derives from the DNA. The rearrangement links TRGV3 to TRGJ1 or TRGJ2. Germline CDR1 VTNTFY, CDR2 YDVSTARD (reference sequence). The CDR3 has 15 amino acids. The CDR3 bases are TGTGCCTCCTGGGACCCCCCCAGGAATTATTATAAGAAACTCTTT. Translated, it gives CASWDPPRNYYKKLF.

This clone was seen at least ten times. Translating this DNA gives a protein that differs at residue 13 from the TCRdb one, which belongs to a much larger clone; a read error is likely, and the protein shown is this translation. The gene calls are TRGV2 and TRGJ1 or TRGJ2. The CDR3 runs 16 residues. The germline CDR1 and CDR2 sequences are EGSNGY and YDSYNSKV. CDR3 protein: CATWDGPVCGYYRKLF. The CDR3 nucleotides are TGTGCCACCTGGGACGGGCCCGTTTGTGGTTATTATAGGAAACTCTTT.

Concerning this clone: Compared with germline, one end of the junction differs, possibly owing to a read error. The chain joins TRGV9 to TRGJP. No J gene is reported in TCRdb; it was inferred here by comparing the DNA with germline. The germline V gene has CDR1 GITISATS and CDR2 ISYDGTV (reference sequence). This CDR3 comprises 16 residues. The CDR3 region is CALWEVQGELGKIKVF. The CDR3 region has the DNA TGCGCCTTGTGGGAGGTGCAAGGAGAGTTGGGCAAAATCAAGGTATTT.

In this sample, this clone turned up many times. The gene calls are TRGV9 and TRGJP. Germline loops: CDR1 GITISATS, CDR2 ISYDGTV (reference sequence). With 0 bases clipped from V and 6 bases from J, the junction kept 5 bases outside the gene matches. The CDR3 sequence is 17 residues long. The CDR3 region is CALWEVLGELGKKIKVF. As DNA, the CDR3 is TGTGCCTTGTGGGAGGTGTTGGGAGAGTTGGGCAAAAAAATCAAGGTATTT.

With regard to this clone: The protein given by TCRdb reflects a much larger clone and differs at residue 5 from this DNA's translation, likely from a read error; the protein shown is the DNA's translation. The J gene is TRGJ1 or TRGJ2, the V gene TRGV4. Here the J gene was assigned by germline matching of the DNA, as TCRdb has none. Germline V gene lookup returns CDR1 EGSTGY and CDR2 YDSYTSSV. The CDR3 consists of 13 residues. The V and J ends lost 5 bases and 4 bases, in that order; junction bases with no gene match: 8. The CDR3, as DNA: TGTGCCACCTGGGGTAATACGTATTATAAGAAACTCTTT. Translated: CATWGNTYYKKLF.

This clone ranks as large (0.1 to 1%). The same CDR3 is also encoded by other DNA sequences in this sample. The chain employs TRGV9 and TRGJ1 or TRGJ2. The V and J ends lost 5 bases and 6 bases, in that order; junction bases with no gene match: 10. Looked up from germline, CDR1 is GITISATS and CDR2 is ISYDGTV (reference sequence). The CDR3 sequence is 13 residues long. The CDR3, as DNA: TGTGCCTTGTGGGTGCGGCCTTTTTATAAGAAACTCTTT. Its protein product is CALWVRPFYKKLF.

With regard to this clone: TCRdb's protein for this DNA is that of a much larger clone and differs from the translation at residue 18, likely a read error; the protein shown is the DNA translation. The rearrangement links TRGV9 to TRGJP. The CDR3 has 20 amino acids. CDR1 and CDR2 (germline): GITISATS, ISYDGTV (reference sequence). CDR3 nucleotide sequence: TGTGCCTTGTGGGAGGTGGAGCAATGGGGCAAAAAGTTGGGCAAAAAAATCAATGTATTT. It encodes CALWEVEQWGKKLGKKINVF.

On this clone: A far larger clone is one nucleotide away, so this likely arose from a read error. The sample has other DNA sequences that encode this CDR3 too. The J gene has no call, while the V gene is TRGV9. CDR3 size: 12 residues. Germline assignment: CDR1 GITISATS and CDR2 ISYDGTV (reference sequence). The CDR3 DNA is TGTGCCTTGTGGGAGATACCGAATAAGAAGCTCTTT. This translates into CALWEIPNKKLF.